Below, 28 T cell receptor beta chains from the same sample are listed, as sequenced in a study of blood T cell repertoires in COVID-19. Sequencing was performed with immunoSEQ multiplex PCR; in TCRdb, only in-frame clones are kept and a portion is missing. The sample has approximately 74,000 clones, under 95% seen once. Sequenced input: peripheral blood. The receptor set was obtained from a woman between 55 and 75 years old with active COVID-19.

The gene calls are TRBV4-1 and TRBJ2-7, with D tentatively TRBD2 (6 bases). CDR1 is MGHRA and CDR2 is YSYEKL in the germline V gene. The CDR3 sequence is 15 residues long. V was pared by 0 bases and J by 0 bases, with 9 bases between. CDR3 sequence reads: CASSQDHGSSYEQYF. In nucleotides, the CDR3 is TGCGCCAGCAGCCAAGATCACGGGAGCTCCTACGAGCAGTACTTC.

CDR3 nucleotide sequence: TGTGCCAGCAGCCCTGCCGGGACAAAAGAGACCCAGTACTTC. Its translation is CASSPAGTKETQYF. The chain carries TRBV7-8 and TRBJ2-5; the D gene is possibly TRBD1 (6 bases). CDR3 length equals 14 residues. Trimming shortened V by 5 bases and J by 3 bases, and 13 bases separated the two germline ends. CDR1 SGHVS and CDR2 FQNEAQ come from the germline V gene.

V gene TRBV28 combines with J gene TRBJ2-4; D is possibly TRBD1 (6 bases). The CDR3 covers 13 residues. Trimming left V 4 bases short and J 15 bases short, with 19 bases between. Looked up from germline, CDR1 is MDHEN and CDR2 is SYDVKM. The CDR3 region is CASSSQSRQVPYF. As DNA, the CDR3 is TGTGCCAGCAGTTCCCAATCCCGACAGGTCCCGTACTTC.

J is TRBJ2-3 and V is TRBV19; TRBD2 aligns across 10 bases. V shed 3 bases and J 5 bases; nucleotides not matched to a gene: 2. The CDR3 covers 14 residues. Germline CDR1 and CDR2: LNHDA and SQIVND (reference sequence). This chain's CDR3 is CASSILAGVDTQYF. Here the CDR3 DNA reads TGTGCCAGTAGTATTCTAGCGGGAGTAGATACGCAGTATTTT.

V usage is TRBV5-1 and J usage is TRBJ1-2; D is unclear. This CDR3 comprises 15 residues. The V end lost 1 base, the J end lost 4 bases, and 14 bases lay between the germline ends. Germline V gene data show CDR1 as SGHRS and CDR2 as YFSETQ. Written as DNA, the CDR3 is TGCGCCAGCAGCTTGTCACCTACAGCCGCCTATGGCTACACCTTC. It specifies CASSLSPTAAYGYTF. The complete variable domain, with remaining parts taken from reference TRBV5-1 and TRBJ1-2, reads KAGVTQTPRYLIKTRGQQVTLSCSPISGHRSVSWYQQTPGQGLQFLFEYFSETQRNKGNFPGRFSGRQFSNSRSEMNVSTLELGDSALYLCASSLSPTAAYGYTFGSGTRLTVV.

CDR3 nucleotides: TGTGCCAGCAGCAAGGGAGCTAATGAAAAACTGTTTTTT. It encodes CASSKGANEKLFF. The chain couples TRBV11-3 to TRBJ1-4; no reliable D call. This CDR3 region has 13 residues. Germline CDR1 reads SGHNT; CDR2 reads YENEEA. Trimming removed 5 bases at V and 3 bases at J, with 7 bases between. The full variable domain, completed using reference TRBV11-3 and TRBJ1-4, is EAGVVQSPRYKIIEKKQPVAFWCNPISGHNTLYWYLQNLGQGPELLIRYENEEAVDDSQLPKDRFSAERLKGVDSTLKIQPAELGDSAVYLCASSKGANEKLFFGSGTQLSVL.

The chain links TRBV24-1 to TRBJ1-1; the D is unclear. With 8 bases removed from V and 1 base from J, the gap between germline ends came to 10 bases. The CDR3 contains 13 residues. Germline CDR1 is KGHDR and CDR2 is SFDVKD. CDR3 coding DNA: TGTGCCACCAAAGGGAGTGAGAACACTGAAGCTTTCTTT. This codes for CATKGSENTEAFF.

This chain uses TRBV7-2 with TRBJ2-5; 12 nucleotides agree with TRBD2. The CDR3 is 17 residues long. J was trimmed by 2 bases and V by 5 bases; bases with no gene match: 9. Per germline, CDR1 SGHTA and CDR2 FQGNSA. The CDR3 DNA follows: TGTGCCAGCAGCCCACGACTAGCGGGAGTCGGTCAAGAGACCCAGTACTTC. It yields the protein CASSPRLAGVGQETQYF.

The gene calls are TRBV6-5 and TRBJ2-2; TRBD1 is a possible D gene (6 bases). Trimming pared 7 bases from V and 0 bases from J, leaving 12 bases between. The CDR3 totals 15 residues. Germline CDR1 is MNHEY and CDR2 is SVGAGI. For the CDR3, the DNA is TGTGCCAGCAAAGAAGGGACATCGAACACCGGGGAGCTGTTTTTT. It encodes CASKEGTSNTGELFF.

The CDR3: CASTPLAGNTEAFF. In nucleotides, the CDR3 is TGTGCCAGTACCCCGCTGGCGGGTAACACTGAAGCTTTCTTT. This chain uses TRBV19 with TRBJ1-1; D uncertain. The V gene lost 7 bases and the J gene lost 2 bases, with 14 bases spanning the gap. The germline V gene encodes CDR1 LNHDA and CDR2 SQIVND (reference sequence). This CDR3 is 14 amino acids long. Together with reference TRBV19 and TRBJ1-1, the CDR3 gives the full variable domain: DGGITQSPKYLFRKEGQNVTLSCEQNLNHDAMYWYRQDPGQGLRLIYYSQIVNDFQKGDIAEGYSVSREKKESFPLTVTSAQKNPTAFYLCASTPLAGNTEAFFGQGTRLTVV.

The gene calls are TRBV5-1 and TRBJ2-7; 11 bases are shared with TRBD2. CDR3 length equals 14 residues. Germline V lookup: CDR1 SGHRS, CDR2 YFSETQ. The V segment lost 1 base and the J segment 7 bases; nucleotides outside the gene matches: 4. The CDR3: CASSLTSGSGEQYF. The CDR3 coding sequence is TGCGCCAGCAGCTTGACTAGCGGGAGTGGGGAGCAGTACTTC.

CDR3 DNA sequence: TGTGCCAGCAGTGAAGCGGGGCAGGGGCCCTCCAATCAGCCCCAGCATTTT. It translates to CASSEAGQGPSNQPQHF. V usage is TRBV6-1 and J usage is TRBJ1-5, with TRBD1 as a possible D gene (6 bases). Per the germline V gene, CDR1 is MNHNS and CDR2 is SASEGT. The V end was cut by 0 bases, the J end by 3 bases, with 15 bases between. The CDR3 spans 17 residues.

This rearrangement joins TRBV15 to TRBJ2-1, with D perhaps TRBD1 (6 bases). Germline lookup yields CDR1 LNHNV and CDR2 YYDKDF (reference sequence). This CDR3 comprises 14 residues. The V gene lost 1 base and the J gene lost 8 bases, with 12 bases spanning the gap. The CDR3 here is CATSRAGEIHEQFF. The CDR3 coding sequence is TGTGCCACCAGCAGAGCAGGGGAGATACATGAGCAGTTCTTC.

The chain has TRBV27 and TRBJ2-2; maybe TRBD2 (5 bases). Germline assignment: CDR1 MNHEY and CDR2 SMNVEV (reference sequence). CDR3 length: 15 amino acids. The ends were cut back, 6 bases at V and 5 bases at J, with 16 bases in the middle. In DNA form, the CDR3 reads TGTGCCAGCAGGCCCTGGGGAGAAAGAACCGGGGAGCTGTTTTTT. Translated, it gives CASRPWGERTGELFF.

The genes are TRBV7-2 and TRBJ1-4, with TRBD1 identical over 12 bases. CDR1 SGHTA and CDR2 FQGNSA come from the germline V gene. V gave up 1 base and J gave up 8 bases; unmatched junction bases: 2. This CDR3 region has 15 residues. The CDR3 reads CASSLGGTGGEKLFF. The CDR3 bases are TGTGCCAGCAGCTTAGGCGGGACAGGGGGCGAAAAACTGTTTTTT.

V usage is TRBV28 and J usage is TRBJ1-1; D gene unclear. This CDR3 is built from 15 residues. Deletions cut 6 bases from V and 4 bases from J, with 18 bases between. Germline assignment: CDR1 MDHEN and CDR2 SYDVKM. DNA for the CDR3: TGTGCCAGCAGCCCCTGGGGAGGGTTGGGCACTGAAGCTTTCTTT. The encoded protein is CASSPWGGLGTEAFF.

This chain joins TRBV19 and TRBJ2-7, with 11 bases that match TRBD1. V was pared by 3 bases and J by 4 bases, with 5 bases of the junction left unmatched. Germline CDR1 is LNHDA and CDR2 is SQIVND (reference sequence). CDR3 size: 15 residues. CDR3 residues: CASSISDRGLYEQYF. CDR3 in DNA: TGTGCCAGTAGTATTTCGGACAGGGGGCTGTACGAGCAGTACTTC. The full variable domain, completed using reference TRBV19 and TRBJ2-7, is DGGITQSPKYLFRKEGQNVTLSCEQNLNHDAMYWYRQDPGQGLRLIYYSQIVNDFQKGDIAEGYSVSREKKESFPLTVTSAQKNPTAFYLCASSISDRGLYEQYFGPGTRLTVT.

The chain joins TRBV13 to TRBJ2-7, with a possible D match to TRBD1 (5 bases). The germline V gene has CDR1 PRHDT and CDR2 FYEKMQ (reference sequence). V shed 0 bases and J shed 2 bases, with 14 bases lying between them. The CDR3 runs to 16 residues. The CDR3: CASSLGPDSATYEQYF. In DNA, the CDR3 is TGTGCCAGCAGCTTAGGCCCTGACAGTGCAACCTACGAGCAGTACTTC. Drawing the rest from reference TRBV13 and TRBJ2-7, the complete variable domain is AAGVIQSPRHLIKEKRETATLKCYPIPRHDTVYWYQQGPGQDPQFLISFYEKMQSDKGSIPDRFSAQQFSDYHSELNMSSLELGDSALYFCASSLGPDSATYEQYFGPGTRLTVT.

The CDR3 region is CASSISAETQYF. In DNA form, the CDR3 reads TGTGCCAGCAGTATCTCCGCGGAGACCCAGTACTTC. This chain connects TRBV2 to TRBJ2-5; D call uncertain. Trimming stripped 5 bases from V and 5 bases from J, with 9 bases between. Germline assignment: CDR1 SNHLY and CDR2 FYNNEI. The CDR3 totals 12 residues. Complete variable domain (other parts from reference TRBV2 and TRBJ2-5): EPEVTQTPSHQVTQMGQEVILRCVPISNHLYFYWYRQILGQKVEFLVSFYNNEISEKSEIFDDQFSVERPDGSNFTLKIRSTKLEDSAMYFCASSISAETQYFGPGTRLLVL.

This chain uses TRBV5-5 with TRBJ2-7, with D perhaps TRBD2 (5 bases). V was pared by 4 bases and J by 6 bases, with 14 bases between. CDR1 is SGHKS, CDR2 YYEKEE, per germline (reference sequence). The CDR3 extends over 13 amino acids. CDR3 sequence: CASSPLLAFEQYF. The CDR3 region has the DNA TGTGCCAGCAGCCCCCTATTAGCGTTCGAGCAGTACTTC.

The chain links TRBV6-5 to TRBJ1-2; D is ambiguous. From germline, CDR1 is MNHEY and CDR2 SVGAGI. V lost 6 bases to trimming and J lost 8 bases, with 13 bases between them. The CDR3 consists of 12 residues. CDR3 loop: CASSKEIWGYTF. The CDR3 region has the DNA TGTGCCAGCAGCAAGGAGATATGGGGCTACACCTTC.

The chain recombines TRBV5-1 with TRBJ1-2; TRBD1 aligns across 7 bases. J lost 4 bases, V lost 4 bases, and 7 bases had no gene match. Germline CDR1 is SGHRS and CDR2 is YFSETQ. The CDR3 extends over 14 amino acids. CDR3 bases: TGCGCCAGCAGCCAAGGGACAGTACCCTATGGCTACACCTTC. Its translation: CASSQGTVPYGYTF.

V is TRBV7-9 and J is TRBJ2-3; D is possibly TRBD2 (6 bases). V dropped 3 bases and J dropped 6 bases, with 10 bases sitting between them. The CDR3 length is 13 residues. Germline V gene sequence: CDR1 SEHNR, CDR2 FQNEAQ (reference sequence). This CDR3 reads CASSFSRGDTQYF. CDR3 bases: TGTGCCAGCAGCTTTAGCCGGGGGGATACGCAGTATTTT.

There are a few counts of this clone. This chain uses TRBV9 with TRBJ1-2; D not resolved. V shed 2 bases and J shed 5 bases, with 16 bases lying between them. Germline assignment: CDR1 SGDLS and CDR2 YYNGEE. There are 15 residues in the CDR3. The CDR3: CASSVTTGVSYGYTF. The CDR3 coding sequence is TGTGCCAGCAGCGTTACTACCGGGGTCTCTTATGGCTACACCTTC.

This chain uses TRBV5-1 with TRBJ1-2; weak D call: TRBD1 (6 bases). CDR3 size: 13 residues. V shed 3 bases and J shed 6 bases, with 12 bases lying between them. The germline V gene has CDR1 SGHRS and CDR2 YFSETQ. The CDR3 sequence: CASSSDSLNGYTF. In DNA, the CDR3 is TGCGCCAGCAGCTCGGACAGCTTGAATGGCTACACCTTC.

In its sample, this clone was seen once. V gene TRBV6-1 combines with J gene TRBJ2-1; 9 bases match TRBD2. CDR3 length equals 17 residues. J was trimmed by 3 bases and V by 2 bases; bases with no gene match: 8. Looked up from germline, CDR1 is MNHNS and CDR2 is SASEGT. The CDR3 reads CASSERLAGTLYNEQFF. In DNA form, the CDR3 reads TGTGCCAGCAGTGAAAGGCTAGCGGGGACTCTCTACAATGAGCAGTTCTTC.

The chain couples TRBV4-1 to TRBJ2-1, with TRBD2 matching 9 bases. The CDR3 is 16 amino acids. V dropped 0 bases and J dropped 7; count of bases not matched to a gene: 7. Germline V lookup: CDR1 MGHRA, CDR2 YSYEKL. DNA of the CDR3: TGCGCCAGCAGCCAAGACCACGGACTAGCGATAAATGAGCAGTTCTTC. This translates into CASSQDHGLAINEQFF.

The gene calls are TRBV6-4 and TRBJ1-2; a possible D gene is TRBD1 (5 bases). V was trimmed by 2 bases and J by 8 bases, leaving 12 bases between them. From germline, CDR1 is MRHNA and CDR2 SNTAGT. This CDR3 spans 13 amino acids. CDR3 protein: CASSDLQVWGYTF. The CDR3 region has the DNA TGTGCCAGCAGTGACCTACAGGTCTGGGGCTACACCTTC.